The rows below give T cell receptor beta chains drawn from one sample of a study of vaccination and CD4 T cells after COVID-19. TCRdb re-called the PCR reads with MiXCR, one entry per CDR3 protein. This sample has under 13,000 distinct CDR3 sequences, with approximately 80% found just once. No antigen has been identified for these receptors. Sequencing was done on a sample of CD4+ T cells from blood, cultured in vitro. These receptors all stem from a human donor who had recovered from COVID-19. Each CDR3 is given with its conserved first and last residue. Each record gives: CDR3 length, V gene, J gene, CDR3 protein.

>15|TRBV6-1|TRBJ2-6
CASMRSAGGANVLTF
>13|TRBV6-1|TRBJ1-5
CASSEVFVQPQHF
>16|TRBV6-2/TRBV6-3|TRBJ2-3
CASSYTGSASTDTQYF
>14|TRBV24-1|TRBJ2-7
CATSDQAVSYEQYF
>18|TRBV27|TRBJ1-2
CASSSYLRDSARVRGYTF
>19|TRBV7-2|TRBJ2-3
CASSLRGTSGSMYADTQYF
>14|TRBV20-1|TRBJ1-1
CSASRVGSRTEAFF
>16|TRBV4-3|TRBJ2-3
CASSQAGTTSTDTQYF
>12|TRBV6-1|TRBJ2-7
CAGGGPSYEQYF
>14|TRBV20-1|TRBJ2-5
CSARDGQGQETQYF
>15|TRBV20-1|TRBJ2-2
CSAHAGTGVFGELFF
>14|TRBV27|TRBJ2-3
CASSLGLAGYTQYF
>17|TRBV7-2|TRBJ2-2
CASSLSGTSGSTGELFF
>14|TRBV27|TRBJ1-5
CASSRTGTYQPQHF
>17|TRBV24-1|TRBJ2-5
CATSDHSGTGGPRTQYF
>15|TRBV6-5|TRBJ2-7
CASSYLLAGRNEQYF
>14|TRBV7-2|TRBJ1-1
CASSLEAAITEAFF
>13|TRBV19|TRBJ1-2
CASSTGPTYGYTF
>15|TRBV6-1|TRBJ2-1
CASRGQTIRRNEQFF
>12|TRBV7-2|TRBJ1-5
CASSFLDQPQHF
>13|TRBV30|TRBJ2-2
CAWSVTSTGELFF
>14|TRBV24-1|TRBJ2-3
CATSDPGTGDTQYF
>14|TRBV7-9|TRBJ2-7
CASSLGQGAYEQYF